One and the same sample provided the 3 T cell receptor beta chains below, sequenced in a study of radiotherapy plus CTLA-4 blockade in lung cancer. Produced via immunoSEQ multiplex PCR; TCRdb's table is partial and in-frame only. Of under 45,000 clones in the sample, roughly three quarters were seen once. The sequencing used peripheral blood, collected from a patient treated with radiotherapy plus ipilimumab. The receptor source for this set is a human donor with non-small cell lung cancer that progressed on radiotherapy plus ipilimumab.

This clone was recorded a few times. The genes are TRBV7-2 and TRBJ2-7; the match to TRBD1 covers 9 bases. Trimming removed 5 bases from V and 0 bases from J; junction bases left unmatched: 8. The CDR3 covers 16 residues. CDR1 is SGHTA, CDR2 FQGNSA, per germline. CDR3 amino acids: CASSPGQGVTSYEQYF. CDR3 nucleotides: TGTGCCAGCAGCCCGGGACAGGGAGTAACCTCCTACGAGCAGTACTTC.

The chain combines TRBV9 with TRBJ1-6; D is unresolved. The germline CDR1 and CDR2 sequences are SGDLS and YYNGEE. The CDR3 totals 15 residues. V shed 6 bases and J shed 0 bases, with 10 bases lying between them. The CDR3 protein is CASNLYGSYNSPLHF. CDR3 nucleotides: TGTGCCAGCAATTTATACGGCTCCTATAATTCACCCCTCCACTTT.

The chain recombines TRBV4-2 with TRBJ2-3; 7 bases match TRBD2. The CDR3 is made up of 16 amino acids. Trimming removed 0 bases from V and 3 bases from J; junction bases left unmatched: 6. CDR1 is LGHNA, CDR2 YNFKEQ, per germline. Here the CDR3 reads CASSQESTAGTDTQYF. The DNA of the CDR3 is TGTGCCAGCAGCCAAGAAAGCACAGCGGGGACAGATACGCAGTATTTT.